These T cell receptor beta chains were read from a single sample in a study of blood T cell repertoires in COVID-19. Some clones are missing from TCRdb's copy, which holds only in-frame ones; the method was immunoSEQ multiplex PCR. Of approximately 220,000 clones in the sample, around 80% are singletons; the top ten hold around 25%. Sequencing was performed on peripheral blood. Every receptor here comes from a man aged 40-49 years with acute or convalescent COVID-19. The CDR3 runs from the conserved cysteine through the conserved F or W. The D gene is left open where the match is weak. Where a row states a size, it is once, few, many or the class of an expanded clone; other rows omit it.

CDR3 protein | CDR3 DNA | J gene | D gene | CDR3 length | V gene | clone size
CASSQGTTGAEQYF | TGCGCCAGCAGCCAGGGGACGACAGGGGCCGAGCAGTACTTC | TRBJ2-7 | TRBD1 | 14 | TRBV4-3 | once
CASSSRDFTYEQYF | TGTGCCAGCAGCTCCCGGGACTTTACCTACGAGCAGTACTTC | TRBJ2-7 | NA | 14 | TRBV7-9 | NA
CAWSVQGAGEQYF | TGTGCCTGGAGTGTACAGGGGGCCGGGGAGCAGTACTTC | TRBJ2-7 | TRBD1 | 13 | TRBV30 | NA
CASSQGTGNEKLFF | TGTGCCAGCAGCCAAGGGACAGGGAACGAAAAACTGTTTTTT | TRBJ1-4 | TRBD1 | 14 | TRBV3-1/TRBV3-2 | NA
CASSQMNTEAFF | TGTGCCAGCAGTCAAATGAACACTGAAGCTTTCTTT | TRBJ1-1 | NA | 12 | TRBV6-5 | NA
CASSQDAAGVEDTQYF | TGCGCCAGCAGCCAAGACGCAGCGGGAGTTGAAGATACGCAGTATTTT | TRBJ2-3 | TRBD2 | 16 | TRBV4-1 | NA
CAIRGLAGNEQYF | TGTGCCATCAGGGGACTAGCGGGAAACGAGCAGTACTTC | TRBJ2-7 | TRBD2 | 13 | TRBV10-3 | NA
CASSQQTGSYNEQFF | TGTGCCAGCTCACAACAGACAGGGAGCTACAATGAGCAGTTCTTC | TRBJ2-1 | TRBD1 | 15 | TRBV18 | NA
CASSEYNRGLGETQYF | TGTGCCAGCAGTGAATATAACAGGGGGCTTGGAGAGACCCAGTACTTC | TRBJ2-5 | TRBD1 | 16 | TRBV25-1 | NA
CASSQTKNTEAFF | TGTGCCAGCAGCCAGACTAAGAACACTGAAGCTTTCTTT | TRBJ1-1 | NA | 13 | TRBV14 | NA
CAIRQEGQPQHF | TGTGCCATCCGTCAGGAGGGTCAGCCCCAGCATTTT | TRBJ1-5 | NA | 12 | TRBV10-3 | NA
CASTPSGGRTGYGYTF | TGCGCCAGCACACCAAGCGGGGGCAGGACGGGTTATGGCTACACCTTC | TRBJ1-2 | NA | 16 | TRBV10-2 | NA
CASSGFTGGWAGELFF | TGTGCCAGCAGCGGATTCACAGGGGGGTGGGCCGGGGAGCTGTTTTTT | TRBJ2-2 | TRBD1 | 16 | TRBV5-6 | NA
CASSLSSRVNIQYF | TGTGCCAGCAGTTTATCGAGCAGGGTAAACATTCAGTACTTC | TRBJ2-4 | NA | 14 | TRBV27 | many
CASSPRTRRYEQYF | TGTGCCAGCAGCCCCCGGACACGACGATACGAGCAGTACTTC | TRBJ2-7 | NA | 14 | TRBV3-1/TRBV3-2 | few
CATSRDLGGEGYTF | TGTGCCACCAGCAGAGATCTTGGGGGCGAGGGCTACACCTTC | TRBJ1-2 | NA | 14 | TRBV15 | NA